Below are 2 T cell receptor beta chains sequenced from a single sample in a study of OX40 agonist ivuxolimab in advanced cancers. Generated by immunoSEQ multiplex PCR, the TCRdb table keeps only in-frame clones and is missing some. This sample carries about 73,000 clones, about 80% of them seen once, and the ten largest clones take around 2.3%. Source: CD4+ or CD8+ T cells sorted from blood, taken in a trial of the OX40 agonist ivuxolimab. The receptors were gathered from an adult with an advanced solid tumor such as melanoma, head and neck, liver or kidney cancer.

The chain joins TRBV10-3 to TRBJ2-3; a possible D gene is TRBD2 (5 bases). Between the trimmed V and J ends, which lost 4 bases and 2 bases, there was a span of 13 bases. The CDR3 is made up of 15 amino acids. Germline CDR1 and CDR2: ENHRY and SYGVKD. This CDR3 is CAISVRGFATDTQYF. The CDR3 nucleotides read TGTGCCATCAGTGTACGGGGATTTGCCACAGATACGCAGTATTTT.

This clone was found once. V and J are TRBV29-1 and TRBJ2-3; TRBD2 aligns across 8 bases. Germline CDR1 SQVTM, CDR2 ANQGSEA. V trimming: 5 bases; J trimming: 4 bases; junction bases outside the gene matches: 8. There are 14 residues in the CDR3. The CDR3, as DNA: TGCAGCGTTCCCAGGGGAGCGGGGGCAGATACGCAGTATTTT. Protein: CSVPRGAGADTQYF.